These T cell receptor beta chains were read from a single sample in a study of blood T cells in healthy people across ages. TCRdb independently ran MiXCR on the 5' RACE reads; one entry per CDR3 protein. Of about 970,000 distinct CDR3 sequences in the sample, 45% to 60% were seen once. The sequenced sample was blood. The receptors were sampled from a woman aged 60 to 75 in good health. CDR3s include the opening cysteine and the closing phenylalanine or tryptophan. D genes are given only for firm matches. Size values are once, few and many counts, or a class for expanded clones, and some rows have none.

clone_size d_call j_call v_call cdr3_aa cdr3_nt
. . TRBJ2-3 TRBV21-1 CARLLAGVSDTQYF TGTGCCCGCCTACTAGCGGGAGTGTCAGATACGCAGTATTTT
few . TRBJ2-1 TRBV2 CASSEMGFSYNEQFF TGTGCCAGCAGTGAAATGGGTTTCTCCTACAATGAGCAGTTCTTC
. . TRBJ2-4 TRBV20-1 CSVRTGLPRDIQYF TGCAGTGTTAGGACGGGACTCCCAAGGGACATTCAGTACTTC
. . TRBJ2-7 TRBV20-1 CSARDKPVPNYEQYF TGCAGTGCTAGAGATAAGCCAGTGCCCAACTACGAGCAGTACTTC
. . TRBJ2-1 TRBV7-2 CASSSGSYEQFF TGTGCCAGCAGCTCCGGGAGTTACGAGCAGTTCTTC
. . TRBJ1-1 TRBV5-5 CASTVGTGMNTEAFF TGTGCCAGCACCGTAGGCACAGGGATGAACACTGAAGCTTTCTTT
. . TRBJ2-7 TRBV4-3 CASSQEYGAYEQYF TGCGCCAGCAGCCAAGAATACGGGGCCTACGAGCAGTACTTC
. . TRBJ1-5 TRBV9 CASSAGDVSNQPQHF TGTGCCAGCAGTGCAGGGGATGTTAGCAATCAGCCCCAGCATTTT
. . TRBJ2-6 TRBV27 CASSGWSSGANVLTF TGTGCCAGCTCCGGGTGGTCCTCTGGGGCCAACGTCCTGACTTTC
. . TRBJ2-7 TRBV28 CASSFVRGGEQYF TGTGCCAGCAGTTTCGTCAGGGGTGGCGAGCAGTACTTC
. . TRBJ1-4 TRBV23-1 CASSQRRVHNEKLFF TGCGCCAGCAGTCAAAGAAGGGTCCATAATGAAAAACTGTTTTTT
once . TRBJ1-2 TRBV28 CASSGSSGYTF TGTGCCAGCAGTGGGTCAAGTGGCTACACCTTC
. . TRBJ2-3 TRBV29-1 CSRKKADTQYF TGCAGCCGGAAGAAGGCAGATACGCAGTATTTT
. . TRBJ2-1 TRBV7-2 CASTSLARQFF TGTGCCAGCACCTCGCTAGCTCGACAGTTCTTC
. . TRBJ2-3 TRBV27 CATPRAGRLDTQYF TGTGCCACCCCTAGGGCTGGCAGGCTAGATACGCAGTATTTT
. . TRBJ2-5 TRBV7-7 CASSYALQGRETQYF TGTGCCAGCAGCTATGCCCTACAGGGTCGAGAGACCCAGTACTTC
few TRBD1 TRBJ1-2 TRBV29-1 CSVENRGLRYGYTF TGCAGCGTTGAAAACAGGGGGCTGCGCTATGGCTACACCTTC
. TRBD2 TRBJ2-7 TRBV5-1 CASSRTSGRDEQYF TGCGCCAGCAGCAGGACTAGCGGGAGGGACGAGCAGTACTTC
once . TRBJ1-3 TRBV20-1 CSADDSLWGDTIYF TGCAGTGCGGACGACAGTCTCTGGGGGGACACCATATATTTT
. TRBD1 TRBJ2-7 TRBV4-1 CASSRVPTGTYEQYF TGCGCCAGCAGCCGAGTTCCGACAGGGACCTACGAGCAGTACTTC